This T cell receptor beta chain is drawn from a study of beta chain features in type 1 diabetes. Overall study: Healthy donors, compared against patients, showed similar age, gender and cell yields.

There are a few counts of this clone. Isolated RNA was reverse transcribed in full, so expressed TCRB transcripts were sequenced. For naive, central memory and regulatory T cell samples, reads averaged roughly 4 million. Repertoires were generated with immunoSEQ multiplex PCR, while TCRdb's copy carries only in-frame clones and drops some. The table lists under 400,000 clones, 10% to 15% of them singletons. V lost 2 bases and J lost 12, with 11 bases in between. This CDR3 comprises 11 residues. CDR1 is SGHAT and CDR2 is FQNNGV in the germline V gene. The origin of this receptor is a man aged 18-30 years in good health. The specimen sequenced was naive CD4+ T cells from blood. This rearrangement joins TRBV11-2 to TRBJ2-7; D not resolved. CDR3 sequence: CASSLYREAYF. The CDR3 region has the DNA TGTGCCAGCAGCTTATATCGAGAGGCGTACTTC. Together with reference TRBV11-2 and TRBJ2-7, the CDR3 gives the full variable domain: EAGVAQSPRYKIIEKRQSVAFWCNPISGHATLYWYQQILGQGPKLLIQFQNNGVVDDSQLPKDRFSAERLKGVDSTLKIQPAKLEDSAVYLCASSLYREAYFGPGTRLTVT.